Following are 2 T cell receptor beta chains from one sample sequenced in a study of PD-1 blockade in classical Hodgkin lymphoma. Repertoires were generated with immunoSEQ multiplex PCR, while TCRdb's copy carries only in-frame clones and drops some. The sample contains about 58,000 clones, around 93% of which appear only once. No patient escaped relapse after autologous stem cell transplantation, and brentuximab vedotin exposure varied. The sample in question was peripheral blood mononuclear cells (PBMCs), obtained before the second cycle of nivolumab. These receptors all stem from a human donor with classical Hodgkin lymphoma.

The CDR3 is CASSLDGTRTDTQYF. Here the CDR3 DNA reads TGTGCCAGCAGCTTGGACGGGACCCGCACAGATACGCAGTATTTT. The chain couples TRBV5-4 to TRBJ2-3; tentatively, D is TRBD1 or TRBD2 (5 bases each). Germline CDR1 reads SGHNT; CDR2 reads YYREEE (reference sequence). CDR3 length: 15 residues. V gave up 0 bases and J gave up 1 base, with 9 bases separating them. The full variable domain, its missing parts supplied by reference TRBV5-4 and TRBJ2-3, is ETGVTQSPTHLIKTRGQQVTLRCSSQSGHNTVSWYQQALGQGPQFIFQYYREEENGRGNFPPRFSGLQFPNYSSELNVNALELDDSALYLCASSLDGTRTDTQYFGPGTRLTVL.

V and J are TRBV6-6 and TRBJ1-3; D unresolved. V was clipped by 7 bases and J by 0 bases, with 16 bases between them. From germline, CDR1 is MNHNY and CDR2 SVGAGI (reference sequence). This CDR3 region has 16 residues. CDR3 region: CASTSGVPVSGNTIYF. The CDR3 DNA is TGTGCCAGCACCTCCGGGGTCCCAGTCTCTGGAAACACCATATATTTT.